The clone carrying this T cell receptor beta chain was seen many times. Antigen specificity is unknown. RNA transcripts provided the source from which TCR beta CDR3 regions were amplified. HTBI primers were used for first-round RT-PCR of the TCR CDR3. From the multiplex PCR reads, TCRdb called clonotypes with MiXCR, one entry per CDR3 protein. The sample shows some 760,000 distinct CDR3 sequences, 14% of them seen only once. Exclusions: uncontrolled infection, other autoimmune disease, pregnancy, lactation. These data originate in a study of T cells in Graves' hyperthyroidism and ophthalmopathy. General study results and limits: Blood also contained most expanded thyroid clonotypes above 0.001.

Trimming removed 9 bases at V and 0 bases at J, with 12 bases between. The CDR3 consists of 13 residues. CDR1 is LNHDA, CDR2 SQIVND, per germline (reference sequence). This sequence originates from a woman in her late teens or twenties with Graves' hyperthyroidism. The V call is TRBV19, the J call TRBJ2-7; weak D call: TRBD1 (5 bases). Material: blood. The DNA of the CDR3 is TGTGCCAGCGAGGACACACTCTCCTACGAGCAGTACTTC. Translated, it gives CASEDTLSYEQYF. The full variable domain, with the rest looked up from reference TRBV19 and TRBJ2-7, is DGGITQSPKYLFRKEGQNVTLSCEQNLNHDAMYWYRQDPGQGLRLIYYSQIVNDFQKGDIAEGYSVSREKKESFPLTVTSAQKNPTAFYLCASEDTLSYEQYFGPGTRLTVT.